The rows below give T cell receptor beta chains drawn from one sample of a study of T-cell reconstitution after alpha-beta-depleted transplantation in children. In TCRdb, the PCR reads were re-called with MiXCR into one record per CDR3 protein. Seen here are a few hundred thousand distinct CDR3 sequences, 10% observed once, and the top ten hold 2% to 3%. Here the sequenced sample was PBMCs from the stem cell graft donor, taken from the stem cell graft. These receptors originate from a human donor who donated a stem cell graft to a child with acute lymphoblastic leukemia. Each CDR3 is given without its conserved first and last residue.

>TRBJ2-5|TRBV29-1
SVESYGAQETQY
>TRBJ2-3|TRBV7-9
ASSSRTSTDTQY
>TRBJ2-1|TRBV12-3/TRBV12-4
ASSFSGRLNNEQF
>TRBJ1-2|TRBV20-1
SAKASGDLFYGYT
>TRBJ2-5|TRBV4-3
ASSQDRGGPETQY
>TRBJ2-6|TRBV29-1
SVEGSGPGANVLT
>TRBJ1-1|TRBV5-1
ASSTQGLDTEAF
>TRBJ1-1|TRBV12-3/TRBV12-4
ATMSGGRTEAF
>TRBJ1-1|TRBV7-6
ASSLVSGGGTEAF
>TRBJ2-3|TRBV5-1
ASRTDRVADTQY
>TRBJ2-2|TRBV28
ASSPTGTGTSGKANTGELF
>TRBJ2-3|TRBV20-1
SARDQASEGERSTQY
>TRBJ2-7|TRBV5-1
ASRRHWTANSYEQY
>TRBJ2-1|TRBV11-1
ASSPGRRYNEQF
>TRBJ1-1|TRBV7-9
ASSLGTGRNTEAF
>TRBJ1-6|TRBV27
ASSLARGTGGSPLH
>TRBJ1-6|TRBV7-2
ASSLGRSLH
>TRBJ2-2|TRBV27
ASSLFAGLTGELF